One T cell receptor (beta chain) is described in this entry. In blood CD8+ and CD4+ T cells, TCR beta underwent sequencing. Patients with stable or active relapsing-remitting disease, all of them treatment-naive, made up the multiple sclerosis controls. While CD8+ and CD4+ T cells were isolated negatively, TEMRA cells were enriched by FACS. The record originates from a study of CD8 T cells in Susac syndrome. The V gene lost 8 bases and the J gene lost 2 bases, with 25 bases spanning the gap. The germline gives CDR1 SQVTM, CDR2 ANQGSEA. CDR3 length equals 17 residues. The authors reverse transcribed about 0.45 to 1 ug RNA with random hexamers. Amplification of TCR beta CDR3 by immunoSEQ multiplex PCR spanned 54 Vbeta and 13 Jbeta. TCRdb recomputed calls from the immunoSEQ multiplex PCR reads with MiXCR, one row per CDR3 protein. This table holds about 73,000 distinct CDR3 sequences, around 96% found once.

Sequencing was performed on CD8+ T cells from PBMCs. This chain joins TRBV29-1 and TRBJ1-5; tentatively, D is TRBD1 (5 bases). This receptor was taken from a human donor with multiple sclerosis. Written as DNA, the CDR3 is TGCAGCCCCTGTTGTGACGCGGGGGTCATGGGCAATCAGCCCCAGCATTTT. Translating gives CSPCCDAGVMGNQPQHF.